These 18 T cell receptor beta chains were all obtained from the same sample, sequenced in a study of T cell therapy after organ transplantation. Only in-frame clones appear in the TCRdb table, and some are missing; sequencing was by immunoSEQ multiplex PCR. The sample has about 48,000 clones; about 95% are singletons. These TCRs are of unknown antigen specificity. The input for sequencing was CD8+ T cells from blood, taken before autologous CMV-specific T cell therapy. Source of these receptors: a human patient who had received a solid organ transplant and had CMV disease.

This chain uses TRBV29-1 with TRBJ1-4; 7 bases align to TRBD1. This CDR3 has 15 amino acids. J gave up 8 bases and V 3 bases, and 12 bases lay outside the gene matches. Germline CDR1 and CDR2: SQVTM and ANQGSEA. This chain's CDR3 is CSVDVRQGGEEKLFF. Here the CDR3 DNA reads TGCAGCGTTGATGTTAGACAGGGCGGAGAGGAAAAACTGTTTTTT.

Only one count was recorded for this clone. The V call is TRBV4-3, the J call TRBJ2-3, with D hard to call. Germline assignment: CDR1 LGHNA and CDR2 YSLEER. The CDR3 runs to 16 residues. Between the trimmed V and J ends, which lost 1 base and 2 bases, there was a span of 13 bases. CDR3 nucleotide sequence: TGCGCCAGCAGCCAAGGTATCGGCGTCTTCACAGATACGCAGTATTTT. It specifies CASSQGIGVFTDTQYF.

The V and J genes are TRBV15 and TRBJ2-7, with D possibly being TRBD1 (6 bases). The CDR3 spans 14 residues. CDR1 LNHNV and CDR2 YYDKDF come from the germline V gene (reference sequence). Deletions cut 4 bases from V and 6 bases from J, with 16 bases between. The CDR3 loop reads CATSKTGVRGEQYF. CDR3 in DNA: TGTGCCACCAGCAAGACAGGCGTTAGGGGCGAGCAGTACTTC. Filled out from reference TRBV15 and TRBJ2-7, the complete variable domain reads DAMVIQNPRYQVTQFGKPVTLSCSQTLNHNVMYWYQQKSSQAPKLLFHYYDKDFNNEADTPDNFQSRRPNTSFCFLDIRSPGLGDTAMYLCATSKTGVRGEQYFGPGTRLTVT.

This chain connects TRBV30 to TRBJ1-2; 10 positions match TRBD1. Germline V gene data show CDR1 as GTSNPN and CDR2 as SVGIG (reference sequence). The CDR3 has 14 residues. With V trimmed by 1 base and J by 4 bases, 3 bases remained unmatched. Here the CDR3 reads CAWSGDRGPYGYTF. CDR3 DNA sequence: TGTGCCTGGAGTGGTGACAGGGGGCCCTATGGCTACACCTTC.

The chain links TRBV4-3 to TRBJ2-7; D might be TRBD1 (6 bases). Germline CDR1 LGHNA, CDR2 YSLEER. With 2 bases removed from V and 3 bases from J, the gap between germline ends came to 11 bases. The CDR3 has 14 residues. The CDR3: CASSQSETGYEQYF. CDR3 coding DNA: TGCGCCAGCAGCCAATCCGAGACAGGCTACGAGCAGTACTTC.

This rearrangement joins TRBV15 to TRBJ1-5; D is uncertain. The CDR3 has 12 residues. From germline, CDR1 is LNHNV and CDR2 YYDKDF (reference sequence). V gave up 5 bases and J gave up 7 bases, with 9 bases separating them. The CDR3 loop reads CATSPINQPQHF. Written as DNA, the CDR3 is TGTGCCACCAGCCCCATCAACCAGCCCCAGCATTTT.

The V gene is TRBV19, the J gene TRBJ1-2, with TRBD1 as a possible D gene (6 bases). Trimming left V 6 bases short and J 4 bases short, with 15 bases between. CDR3 size: 14 residues. Germline V gene data show CDR1 as LNHDA and CDR2 as SQIVND (reference sequence). DNA of the CDR3: TGTGCCAGTAGGCCCCTACAGGGCCGCTATGGCTACACCTTC. Encoded protein: CASRPLQGRYGYTF.

In its sample, this clone was seen once. The chain couples TRBV5-1 to TRBJ1-3; D not resolved. The CDR3 is made up of 14 amino acids. Trimming left V 0 bases short and J 5 bases short, with 9 bases between. CDR1 is SGHRS and CDR2 is YFSETQ in the germline V gene. This chain's CDR3 is CASSLGYSRNTIYF. CDR3 coding DNA: TGCGCCAGCAGCTTGGGATACTCCAGAAACACCATATATTTT.

The chain couples TRBV13 to TRBJ1-1; no clear D gene. The germline V and J ends were trimmed by 5 bases and 1 base, with 14 bases remaining between them. The germline gives CDR1 PRHDT, CDR2 FYEKMQ (reference sequence). The CDR3 contains 15 residues. The CDR3, as DNA: TGTGCCAGCAGCAGCACAGAGCCCCAGAACACTGAAGCTTTCTTT. It translates to CASSSTEPQNTEAFF.

The chain links TRBV2 to TRBJ1-2; D is ambiguous. The CDR3 has 13 amino acids. Germline values: CDR1 SNHLY, CDR2 FYNNEI. V lost 3 bases, J lost 8 bases, and 13 bases lay in between. CDR3 region: CASSDRRPRGYTF. In DNA form, the CDR3 reads TGTGCCAGCAGTGACAGACGGCCTAGGGGCTACACCTTC.

The J gene is TRBJ1-2, the V gene TRBV27, with D possibly being TRBD1 (5 bases). The CDR3 runs 15 residues. V was clipped by 2 bases and J by 7 bases, with 17 bases between them. Germline CDR1 reads MNHEY; CDR2 reads SMNVEV (reference sequence). The DNA for the CDR3 is TGTGCCAGCAGTTTAATGCCAGGGAGTTATGGTGGCTACACCTTC. Translating it yields CASSLMPGSYGGYTF.

The chain is built from TRBV6-5 and TRBJ2-7; D is perhaps TRBD1 (5 bases). This CDR3 contains 14 residues. Germline CDR1 reads MNHEY; CDR2 reads SVGAGI. The germline V and J ends were trimmed by 3 bases and 0 bases, with 9 bases remaining between them. The CDR3 spells CASSYADNSYEQYF. CDR3 DNA: TGTGCCAGCAGTTATGCGGACAACTCCTACGAGCAGTACTTC.

The CDR3 nucleotides read TGTGCCAGCAGTTTATCCCCCGGGACATCCAACTACGAGCAGTACTTC. Its translation: CASSLSPGTSNYEQYF. The J gene is TRBJ2-7, the V gene TRBV27; perhaps TRBD1 as D (6 bases). The ends were cut back, 0 bases at V and 3 bases at J, with 15 bases in the middle. This CDR3 region has 16 residues. CDR1 is MNHEY, CDR2 SMNVEV, per germline (reference sequence).

V usage is TRBV20-1 and J usage is TRBJ2-7, with D hard to call. This CDR3 spans 11 amino acids. Germline V lookup: CDR1 DFQATT, CDR2 SNEGSKA (reference sequence). The V end lost 4 bases, the J end lost 3 bases, and 7 bases lay between the germline ends. The CDR3 region is CSAKFGYEQYF. CDR3 coding DNA: TGCAGTGCTAAATTTGGCTACGAGCAGTACTTC.

The rearrangement uses TRBV7-6 and TRBJ2-1; unclear D gene. CDR3 size: 13 residues. The ends were cut back, 6 bases at V and 0 bases at J, with 6 bases in the middle. Germline CDR1 SGHVS, CDR2 FNYEAQ. The CDR3 DNA reads as TGTGCCAGCAGGTCAAGCTCCTACAATGAGCAGTTCTTC. As protein: CASRSSSYNEQFF.

The chain joins TRBV30 to TRBJ1-1; no clear D. The CDR3 contains 13 residues. Germline assignment: CDR1 GTSNPN and CDR2 SVGIG (reference sequence). V gave up 1 base and J gave up 1 base, with 7 bases separating them. The CDR3 is CAWSAGRNTEAFF. The DNA for the CDR3 is TGTGCCTGGAGTGCCGGCCGGAACACTGAAGCTTTCTTT.

The chain employs TRBV5-1 and TRBJ2-7; 11 nucleotides align to TRBD2. V lost 6 bases, J lost 7 bases, and 15 bases stayed unmatched. CDR3 size: 16 residues. Germline CDR1 and CDR2: SGHRS and YFSETQ. CDR3 nucleotides: TGCGCCAGCACCATAGCGGGAGGGCCTAAGGTATATGAGCAGTACTTC. Translation: CASTIAGGPKVYEQYF.

This chain joins TRBV30 and TRBJ1-5; D is unresolved. The germline CDR1 and CDR2 sequences are GTSNPN and SVGIG (reference sequence). Trimming shortened V by 1 base and J by 5 bases, and 12 bases separated the two germline ends. The CDR3 is 14 residues long. The CDR3 protein is CAWSDEGFDQPQHF. CDR3 sequence (DNA): TGTGCCTGGAGTGATGAGGGATTCGATCAGCCCCAGCATTTT.